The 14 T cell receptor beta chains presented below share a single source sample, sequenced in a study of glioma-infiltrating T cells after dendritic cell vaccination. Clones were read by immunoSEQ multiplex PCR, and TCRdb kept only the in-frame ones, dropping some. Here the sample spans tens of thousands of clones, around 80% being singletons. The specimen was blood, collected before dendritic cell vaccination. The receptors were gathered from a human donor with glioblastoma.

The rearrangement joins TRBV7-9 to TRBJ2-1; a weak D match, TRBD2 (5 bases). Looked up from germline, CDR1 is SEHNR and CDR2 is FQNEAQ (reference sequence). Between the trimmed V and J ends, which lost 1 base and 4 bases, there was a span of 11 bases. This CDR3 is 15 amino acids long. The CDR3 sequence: CASSLGVAKYNEQFF. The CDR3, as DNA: TGTGCCAGCAGCTTAGGAGTAGCGAAGTACAATGAGCAGTTCTTC.

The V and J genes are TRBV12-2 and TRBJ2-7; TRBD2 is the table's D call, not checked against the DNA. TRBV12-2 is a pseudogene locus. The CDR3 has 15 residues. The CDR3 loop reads CASRLQLAGEEEQYV. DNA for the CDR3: TGTGCAAGTCGCTTACAACTAGCGGGAGAGGAGGAGCAGTACGTC.

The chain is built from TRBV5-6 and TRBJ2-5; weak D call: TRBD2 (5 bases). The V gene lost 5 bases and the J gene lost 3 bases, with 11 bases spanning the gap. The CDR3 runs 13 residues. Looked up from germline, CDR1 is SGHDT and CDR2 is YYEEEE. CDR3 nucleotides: TGTGCCAGCAGTTCTGCCGGGGAAGAGACCCAGTACTTC. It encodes CASSSAGEETQYF.

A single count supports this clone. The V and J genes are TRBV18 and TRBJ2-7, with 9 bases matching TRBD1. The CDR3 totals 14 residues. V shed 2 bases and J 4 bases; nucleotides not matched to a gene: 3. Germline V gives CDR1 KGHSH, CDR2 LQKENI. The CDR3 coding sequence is TGTGCCAGCTCACCAAGGACAGGGGTTTACGAGCAGTACTTC. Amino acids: CASSPRTGVYEQYF. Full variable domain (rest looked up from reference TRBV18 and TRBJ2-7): NAGVMQNPRHLVRRRGQEARLRCSPMKGHSHVYWYRQLPEEGLKFMVYLQKENIIDESGMPKERFSAEFPKEGPSILRIQQVVRGDSAAYFCASSPRTGVYEQYFGPGTRLTVT.

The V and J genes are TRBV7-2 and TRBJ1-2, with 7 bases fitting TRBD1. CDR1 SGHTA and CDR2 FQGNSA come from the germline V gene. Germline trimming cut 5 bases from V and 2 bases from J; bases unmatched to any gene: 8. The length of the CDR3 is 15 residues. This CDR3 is CASSPGTVPNYGYTF. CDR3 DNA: TGTGCCAGCAGCCCCGGGACAGTGCCCAACTATGGCTACACCTTC.

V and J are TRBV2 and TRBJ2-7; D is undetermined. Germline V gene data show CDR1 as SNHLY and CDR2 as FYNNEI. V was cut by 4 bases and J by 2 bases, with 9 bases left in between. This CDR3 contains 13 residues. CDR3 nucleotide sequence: TGTGCCAGCAGTGTACTCCTCCCCTACGAGCAGTACTTC. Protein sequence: CASSVLLPYEQYF.

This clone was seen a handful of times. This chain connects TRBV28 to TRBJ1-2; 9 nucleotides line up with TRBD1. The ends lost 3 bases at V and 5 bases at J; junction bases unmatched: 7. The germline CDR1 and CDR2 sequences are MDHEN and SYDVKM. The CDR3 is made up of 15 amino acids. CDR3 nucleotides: TGTGCCAGCAGTTTTAAAAGGGGACAGGGTTATGGCTACACCTTC. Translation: CASSFKRGQGYGYTF.

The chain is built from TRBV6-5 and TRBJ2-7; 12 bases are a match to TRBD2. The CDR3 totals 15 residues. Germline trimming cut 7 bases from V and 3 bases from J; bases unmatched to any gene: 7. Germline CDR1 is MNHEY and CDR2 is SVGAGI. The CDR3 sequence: CASTASGGGYYEQYF. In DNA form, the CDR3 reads TGTGCCAGCACCGCTAGCGGGGGGGGCTACTACGAGCAGTACTTC.

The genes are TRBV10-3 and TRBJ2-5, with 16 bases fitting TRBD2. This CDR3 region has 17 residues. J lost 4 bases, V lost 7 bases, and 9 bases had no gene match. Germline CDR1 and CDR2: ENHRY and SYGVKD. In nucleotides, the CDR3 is TGTGCCATCACCGCCGGGACTAGCGGGAGGGCCGGAGAGACCCAGTACTTC. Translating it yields CAITAGTSGRAGETQYF.

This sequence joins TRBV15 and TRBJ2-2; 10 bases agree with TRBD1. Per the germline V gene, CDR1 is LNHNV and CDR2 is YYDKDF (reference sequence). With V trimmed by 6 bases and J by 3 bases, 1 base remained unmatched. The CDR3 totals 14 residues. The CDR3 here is CATRGTGDTGELFF. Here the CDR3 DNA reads TGTGCCACCAGGGGGACAGGGGACACCGGGGAGCTGTTTTTT. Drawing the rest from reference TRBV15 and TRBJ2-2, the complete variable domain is DAMVIQNPRYQVTQFGKPVTLSCSQTLNHNVMYWYQQKSSQAPKLLFHYYDKDFNNEADTPDNFQSRRPNTSFCFLDIRSPGLGDTAMYLCATRGTGDTGELFFGEGSRLTVL.

DNA for the CDR3: TGCGCCAGCAGCTTGGCCGAGCATCTCACCGGGGAGCTGTTTTTT. Translated: CASSLAEHLTGELFF. The chain carries TRBV5-1 and TRBJ2-2; D uncertain. V lost 0 bases to trimming and J lost 4 bases, with 10 bases between them. Germline CDR1 and CDR2: SGHRS and YFSETQ. This CDR3 contains 15 residues.

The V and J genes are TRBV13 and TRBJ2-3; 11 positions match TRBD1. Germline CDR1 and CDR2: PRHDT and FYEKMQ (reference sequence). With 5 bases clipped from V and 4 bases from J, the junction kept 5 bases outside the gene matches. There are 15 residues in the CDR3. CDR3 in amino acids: CASSKPGQGADTQYF. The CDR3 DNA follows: TGTGCCAGCAGCAAACCGGGACAGGGGGCAGATACGCAGTATTTT.

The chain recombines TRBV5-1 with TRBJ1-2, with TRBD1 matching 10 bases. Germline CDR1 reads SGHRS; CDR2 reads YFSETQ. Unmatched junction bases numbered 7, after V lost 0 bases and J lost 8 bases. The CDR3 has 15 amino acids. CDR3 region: CASSLDGQGVGGYTF. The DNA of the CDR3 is TGCGCCAGCAGCTTGGACGGACAGGGGGTTGGAGGCTACACCTTC.

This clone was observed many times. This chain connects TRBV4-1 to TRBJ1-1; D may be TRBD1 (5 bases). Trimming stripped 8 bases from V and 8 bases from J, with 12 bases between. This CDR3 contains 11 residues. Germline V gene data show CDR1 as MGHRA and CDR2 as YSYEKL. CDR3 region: CASLKAGEAFF. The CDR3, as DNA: TGCGCCAGCCTCAAGGCAGGGGAAGCTTTCTTT.